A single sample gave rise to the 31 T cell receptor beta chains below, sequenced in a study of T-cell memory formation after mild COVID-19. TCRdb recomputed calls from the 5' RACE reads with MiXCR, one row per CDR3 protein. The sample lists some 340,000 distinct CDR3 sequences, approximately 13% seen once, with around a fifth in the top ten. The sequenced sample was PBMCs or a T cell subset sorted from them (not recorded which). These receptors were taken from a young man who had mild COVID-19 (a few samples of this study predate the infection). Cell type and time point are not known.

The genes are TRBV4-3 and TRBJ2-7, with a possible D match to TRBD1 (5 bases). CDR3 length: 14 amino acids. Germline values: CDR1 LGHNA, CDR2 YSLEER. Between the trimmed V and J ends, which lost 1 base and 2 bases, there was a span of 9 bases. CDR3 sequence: CASSQGMDTYEQYF. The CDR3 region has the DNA TGCGCCAGCAGCCAAGGGATGGACACCTACGAGCAGTACTTC.

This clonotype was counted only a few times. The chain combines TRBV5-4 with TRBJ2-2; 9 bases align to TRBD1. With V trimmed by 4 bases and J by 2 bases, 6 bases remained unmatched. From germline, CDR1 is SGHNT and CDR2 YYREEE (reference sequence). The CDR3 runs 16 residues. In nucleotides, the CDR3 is TGTGCCAGCAGCACCCGGGACAGGGTTAACACCGGGGAGCTGTTTTTT. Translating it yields CASSTRDRVNTGELFF.

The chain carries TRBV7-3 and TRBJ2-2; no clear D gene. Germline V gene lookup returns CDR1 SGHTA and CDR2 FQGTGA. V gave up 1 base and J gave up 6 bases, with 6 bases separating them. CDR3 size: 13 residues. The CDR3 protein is CASSLNGPGELFF. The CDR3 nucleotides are TGTGCCAGCAGCTTAAATGGGCCCGGGGAGCTGTTTTTT.

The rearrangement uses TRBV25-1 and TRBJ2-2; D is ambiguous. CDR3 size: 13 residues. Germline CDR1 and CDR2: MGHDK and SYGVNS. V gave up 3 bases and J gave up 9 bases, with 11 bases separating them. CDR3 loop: CASSDGWARELFF. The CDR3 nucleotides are TGTGCCAGCAGTGACGGGTGGGCCAGGGAGCTGTTTTTT.

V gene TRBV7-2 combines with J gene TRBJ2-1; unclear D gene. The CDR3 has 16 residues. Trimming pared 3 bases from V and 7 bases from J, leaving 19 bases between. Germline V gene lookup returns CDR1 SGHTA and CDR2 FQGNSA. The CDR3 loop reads CASSFYKRSGRNEQFF. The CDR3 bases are TGTGCCAGCAGCTTCTATAAGAGGAGTGGTCGGAATGAGCAGTTCTTC.

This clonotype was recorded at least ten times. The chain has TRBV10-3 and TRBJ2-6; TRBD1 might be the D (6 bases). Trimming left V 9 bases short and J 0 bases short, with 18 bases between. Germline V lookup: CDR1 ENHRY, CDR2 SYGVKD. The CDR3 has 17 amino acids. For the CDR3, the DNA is TGTGCCATAATGGCAACCCAGGGGCGCTCTGGGGCCAACGTCCTGACTTTC. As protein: CAIMATQGRSGANVLTF.

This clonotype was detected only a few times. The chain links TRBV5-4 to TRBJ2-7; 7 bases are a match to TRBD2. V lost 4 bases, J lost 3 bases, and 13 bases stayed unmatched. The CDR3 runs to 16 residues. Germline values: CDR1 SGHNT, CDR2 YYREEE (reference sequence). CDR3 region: CASSPGGAGFYYEQYV. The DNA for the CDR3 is TGTGCCAGCAGCCCGGGGGGAGCGGGGTTCTACTACGAGCAGTACGTC.

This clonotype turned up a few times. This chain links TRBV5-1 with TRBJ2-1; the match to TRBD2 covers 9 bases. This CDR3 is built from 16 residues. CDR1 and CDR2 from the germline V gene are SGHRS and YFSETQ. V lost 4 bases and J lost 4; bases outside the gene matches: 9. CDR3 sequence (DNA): TGCGCCAGCAGCCCCTTAACTAGCGGGTCTTACAATGAGCAGTTCTTC. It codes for CASSPLTSGSYNEQFF.

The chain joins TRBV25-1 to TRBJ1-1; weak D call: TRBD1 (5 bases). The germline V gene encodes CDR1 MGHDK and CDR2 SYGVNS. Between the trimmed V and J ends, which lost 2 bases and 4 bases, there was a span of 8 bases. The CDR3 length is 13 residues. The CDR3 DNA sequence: TGTGCCAGCAGTGAAGCGGGGGTCACTGAAGCTTTCTTT. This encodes CASSEAGVTEAFF. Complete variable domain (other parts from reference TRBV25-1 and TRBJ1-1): EADIYQTPRYLVIGTGKKITLECSQTMGHDKMYWYQQDPGMELHLIHYSYGVNSTEKGDLSSESTVSRIRTEHFPLTLESARPSHTSQYLCASSEAGVTEAFFGQGTRLTVV.

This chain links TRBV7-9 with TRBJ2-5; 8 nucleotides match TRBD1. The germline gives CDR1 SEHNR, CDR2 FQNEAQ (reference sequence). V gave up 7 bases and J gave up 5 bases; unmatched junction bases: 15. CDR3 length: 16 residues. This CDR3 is CASTGGVQGGRETQYF. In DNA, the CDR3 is TGTGCCAGCACCGGCGGTGTACAGGGGGGACGGGAGACCCAGTACTTC.

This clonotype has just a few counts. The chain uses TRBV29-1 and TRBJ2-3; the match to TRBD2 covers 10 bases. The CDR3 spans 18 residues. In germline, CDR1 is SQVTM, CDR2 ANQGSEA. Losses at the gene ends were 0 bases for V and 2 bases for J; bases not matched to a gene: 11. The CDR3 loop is CSVEDPRTSGAITDTQYF. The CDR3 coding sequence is TGCAGCGTTGAAGATCCTCGGACTAGCGGAGCCATCACAGATACGCAGTATTTT.

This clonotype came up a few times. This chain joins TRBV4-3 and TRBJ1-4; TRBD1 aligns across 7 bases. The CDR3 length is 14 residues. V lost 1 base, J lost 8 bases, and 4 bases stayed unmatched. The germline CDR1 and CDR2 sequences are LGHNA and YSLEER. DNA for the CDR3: TGCGCCAGCAGCCAAGGGACAGGTGGCGAAAAACTGTTTTTT. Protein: CASSQGTGGEKLFF.

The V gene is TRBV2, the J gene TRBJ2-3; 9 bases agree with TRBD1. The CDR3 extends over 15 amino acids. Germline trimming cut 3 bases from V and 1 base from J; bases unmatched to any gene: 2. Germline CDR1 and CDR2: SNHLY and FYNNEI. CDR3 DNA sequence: TGTGCCAGCAGTGAGGGACAGGGCGGCACAGATACGCAGTATTTT. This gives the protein CASSEGQGGTDTQYF.

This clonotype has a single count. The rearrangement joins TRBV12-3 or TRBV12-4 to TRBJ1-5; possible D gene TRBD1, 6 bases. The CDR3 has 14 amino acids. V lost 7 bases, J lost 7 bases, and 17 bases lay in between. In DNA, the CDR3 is TGTGCCAGCACCGAGGACGGGGGGCGACAGCCCCAGCATTTT. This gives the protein CASTEDGGRQPQHF.

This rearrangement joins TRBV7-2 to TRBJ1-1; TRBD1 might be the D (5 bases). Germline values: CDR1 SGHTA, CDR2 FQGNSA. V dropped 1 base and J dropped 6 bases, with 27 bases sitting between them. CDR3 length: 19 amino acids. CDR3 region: CASSLGGPNWAGKNPEAFF. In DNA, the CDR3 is TGTGCCAGCAGCTTAGGGGGCCCCAATTGGGCAGGGAAAAACCCTGAAGCTTTCTTT. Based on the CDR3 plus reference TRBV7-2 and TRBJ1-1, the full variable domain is GAGVSQSPSNKVTEKGKDVELRCDPISGHTALYWYRQSLGQGLEFLIYFQGNSAPDKSGLPSDRFSAERTGGSVSTLTIQRTQQEDSAVYLCASSLGGPNWAGKNPEAFFGQGTRLTVV.

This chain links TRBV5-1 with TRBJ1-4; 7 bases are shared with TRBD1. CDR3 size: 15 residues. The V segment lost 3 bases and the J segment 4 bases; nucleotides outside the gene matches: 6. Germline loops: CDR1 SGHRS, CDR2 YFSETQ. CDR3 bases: TGCGCCAGCAGCTCTACAGGGGCGGGTAATGAAAAACTGTTTTTT. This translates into CASSSTGAGNEKLFF.

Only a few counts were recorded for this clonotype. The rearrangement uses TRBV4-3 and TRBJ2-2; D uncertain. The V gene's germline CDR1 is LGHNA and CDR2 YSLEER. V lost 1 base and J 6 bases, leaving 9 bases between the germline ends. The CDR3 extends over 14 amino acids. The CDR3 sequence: CASSQAVGAGELFF. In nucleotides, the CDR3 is TGCGCCAGCAGCCAAGCCGTGGGCGCCGGGGAGCTGTTTTTT.

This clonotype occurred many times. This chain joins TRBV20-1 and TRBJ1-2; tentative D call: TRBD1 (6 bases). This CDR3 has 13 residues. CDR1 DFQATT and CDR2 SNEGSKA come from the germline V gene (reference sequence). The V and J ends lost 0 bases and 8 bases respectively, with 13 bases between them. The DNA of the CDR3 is TGCAGTGCTAGAGATTCCGGGGGCCTCGGCTACACCTTC. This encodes CSARDSGGLGYTF.

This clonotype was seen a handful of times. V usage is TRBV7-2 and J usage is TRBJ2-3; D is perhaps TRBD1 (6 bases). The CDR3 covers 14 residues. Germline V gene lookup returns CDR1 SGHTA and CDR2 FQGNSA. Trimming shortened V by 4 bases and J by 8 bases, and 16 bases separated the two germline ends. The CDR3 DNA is TGTGCCAGCAGCTATACTGGACAGATCTCTACGCAGTATTTT. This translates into CASSYTGQISTQYF. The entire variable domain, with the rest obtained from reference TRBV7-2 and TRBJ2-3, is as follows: GAGVSQSPSNKVTEKGKDVELRCDPISGHTALYWYRQSLGQGLEFLIYFQGNSAPDKSGLPSDRFSAERTGGSVSTLTIQRTQQEDSAVYLCASSYTGQISTQYFGPGTRLTVL.

The CDR3 reads CSGSGLIYNEQFF. The CDR3 DNA is TGCAGCGGATCGGGACTTATTTACAATGAGCAGTTCTTC. The chain links TRBV29-1 to TRBJ2-1, with D maybe TRBD2 (6 bases). V was cut by 7 bases and J by 4 bases, with 14 bases left in between. From germline, CDR1 is SQVTM and CDR2 ANQGSEA. The CDR3 has 13 residues.

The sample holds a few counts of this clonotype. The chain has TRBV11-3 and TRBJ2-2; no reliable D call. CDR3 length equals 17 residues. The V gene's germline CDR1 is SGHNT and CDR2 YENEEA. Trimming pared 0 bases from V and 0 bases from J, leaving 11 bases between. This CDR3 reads CASSLDQGGANTGELFF. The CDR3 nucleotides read TGTGCCAGCAGCTTAGATCAAGGCGGAGCGAACACCGGGGAGCTGTTTTTT. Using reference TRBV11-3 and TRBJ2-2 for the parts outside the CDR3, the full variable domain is EAGVVQSPRYKIIEKKQPVAFWCNPISGHNTLYWYLQNLGQGPELLIRYENEEAVDDSQLPKDRFSAERLKGVDSTLKIQPAELGDSAVYLCASSLDQGGANTGELFFGEGSRLTVL.

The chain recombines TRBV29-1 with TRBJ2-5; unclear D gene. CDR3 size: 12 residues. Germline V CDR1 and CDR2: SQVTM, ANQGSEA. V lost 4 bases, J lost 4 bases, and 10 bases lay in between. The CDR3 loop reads CSVVGFRETQYF. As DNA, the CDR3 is TGCAGCGTTGTTGGCTTTAGAGAGACCCAGTACTTC.

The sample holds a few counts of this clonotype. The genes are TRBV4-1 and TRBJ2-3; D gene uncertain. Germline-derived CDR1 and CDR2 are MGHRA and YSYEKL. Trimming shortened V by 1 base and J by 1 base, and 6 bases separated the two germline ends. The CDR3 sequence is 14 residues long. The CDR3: CASSQVGRTDTQYF. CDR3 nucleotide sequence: TGCGCCAGCAGCCAAGTGGGCCGCACAGATACGCAGTATTTT.

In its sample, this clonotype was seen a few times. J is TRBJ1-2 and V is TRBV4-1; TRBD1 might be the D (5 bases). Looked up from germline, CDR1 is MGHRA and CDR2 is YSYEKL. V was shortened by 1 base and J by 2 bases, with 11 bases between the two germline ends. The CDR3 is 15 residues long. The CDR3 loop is CASSQVGPGNYGYTF. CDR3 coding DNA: TGCGCCAGCAGCCAAGTAGGGCCAGGGAACTATGGCTACACCTTC.

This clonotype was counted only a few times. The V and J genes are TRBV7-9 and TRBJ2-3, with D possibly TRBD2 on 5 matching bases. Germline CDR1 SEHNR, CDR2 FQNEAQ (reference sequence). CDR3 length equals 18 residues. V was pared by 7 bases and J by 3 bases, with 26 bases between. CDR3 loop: CASNPPLWGTRGTDTQYF. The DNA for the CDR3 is TGTGCCAGCAACCCCCCTCTCTGGGGAACTCGGGGAACAGATACGCAGTATTTT.

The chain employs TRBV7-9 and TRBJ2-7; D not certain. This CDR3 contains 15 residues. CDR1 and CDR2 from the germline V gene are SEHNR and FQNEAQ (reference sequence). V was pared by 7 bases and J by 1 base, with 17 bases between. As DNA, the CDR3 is TGTGCCAGCACCCATAGGCCCCATCTATCCTACGAGCAGTACGTC. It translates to CASTHRPHLSYEQYV.

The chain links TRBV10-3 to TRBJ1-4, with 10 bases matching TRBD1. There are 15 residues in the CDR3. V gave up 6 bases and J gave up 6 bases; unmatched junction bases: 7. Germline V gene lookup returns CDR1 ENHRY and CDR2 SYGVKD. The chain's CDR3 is CAISSGTGEHEKLFF. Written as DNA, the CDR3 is TGTGCCATCAGCTCCGGGACAGGGGAGCATGAAAAACTGTTTTTT.

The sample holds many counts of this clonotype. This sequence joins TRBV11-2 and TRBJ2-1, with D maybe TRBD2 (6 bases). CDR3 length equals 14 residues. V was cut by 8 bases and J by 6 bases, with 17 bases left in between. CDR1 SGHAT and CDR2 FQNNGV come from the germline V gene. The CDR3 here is CASYAGSGLNEQFF. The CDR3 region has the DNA TGTGCCAGCTATGCCGGGAGCGGTCTCAATGAGCAGTTCTTC.

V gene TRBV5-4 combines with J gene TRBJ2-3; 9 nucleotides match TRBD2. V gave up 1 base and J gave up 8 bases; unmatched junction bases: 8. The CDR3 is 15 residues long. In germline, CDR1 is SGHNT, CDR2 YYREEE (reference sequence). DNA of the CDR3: TGTGCCAGCAGCTTGCCCGGGACTAGCACGATTACGCAGTATTTT. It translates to CASSLPGTSTITQYF.

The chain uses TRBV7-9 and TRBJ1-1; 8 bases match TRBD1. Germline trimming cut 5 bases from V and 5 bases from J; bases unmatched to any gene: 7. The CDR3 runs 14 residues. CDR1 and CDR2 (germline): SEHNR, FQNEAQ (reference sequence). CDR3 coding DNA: TGTGCCAGCAGCGGACAGGGATCTCGGACTGAAGCTTTCTTT. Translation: CASSGQGSRTEAFF.

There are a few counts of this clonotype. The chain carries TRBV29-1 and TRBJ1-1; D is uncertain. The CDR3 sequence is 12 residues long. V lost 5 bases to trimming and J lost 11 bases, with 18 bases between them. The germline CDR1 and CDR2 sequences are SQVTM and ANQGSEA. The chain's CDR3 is CSVSRGGSLAFF. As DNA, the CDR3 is TGCAGCGTTTCCCGGGGAGGGAGTCTTGCTTTCTTT.